The 20 T cell receptor beta chains below come from one sample, sequenced in a study of early T cells in non-severe SARS-CoV-2 infection. TCRdb reanalysed the 5' RACE reads using MiXCR and keeps one entry per CDR3 protein. The sample consists of 65,000 to 95,000 distinct CDR3 sequences, 5% of them appearing once. The sequencing used whole blood, collected at baseline. Receptors were obtained from an adult who was a healthcare worker with PCR-confirmed SARS-CoV-2 infection or an uninfected control (not recorded which).

In its sample, this clonotype was seen many times. The chain recombines TRBV6-5 with TRBJ2-7; tentative D call: TRBD1 (5 bases). The CDR3 covers 12 residues. The V end lost 4 bases, the J end lost 8 bases, and 12 bases lay between the germline ends. Germline V gene lookup returns CDR1 MNHEY and CDR2 SVGAGI. CDR3 DNA: TGTGCCAGCAGTTTCGCTGACAGTAAGCAGTACTTC. Protein product: CASSFADSKQYF.

This clonotype occurred many times. This chain uses TRBV7-3 with TRBJ2-3, with a weak D call TRBD2 (5 bases). The germline V and J ends were trimmed by 1 base and 2 bases, with 22 bases remaining between them. Germline lookup yields CDR1 SGHTA and CDR2 FQGTGA. The CDR3 runs to 19 residues. CDR3 sequence: CASSLIAGGGRGYTDTQYF. The CDR3 DNA reads TGTGCCAGCAGCTTAATCGCAGGAGGTGGGAGAGGGTACACAGATACGCAGTATTTT.

This clonotype was seen a few times. The chain is built from TRBV29-1 and TRBJ2-7, with D maybe TRBD1 (6 bases). V was trimmed by 7 bases and J by 3 bases, leaving 10 bases between them. Germline CDR1 and CDR2: SQVTM and ANQGSEA. CDR3 length: 11 amino acids. The CDR3 coding sequence is TGCAGCGCTCAGGACAGCTACGAGCAGTACTTC. It translates to CSAQDSYEQYF.

This clonotype was counted between two and nine times. The genes are TRBV3-1 and TRBJ2-6; D may be TRBD1 (5 bases). The CDR3 totals 15 residues. From germline, CDR1 is LGHDT and CDR2 YNNKEL (reference sequence). Deletions cut 1 base from V and 2 bases from J, with 6 bases between. Here the CDR3 DNA reads TGTGCCAGCAGCCAAGGGACAACTGGGGCCAACGTCCTGACTTTC. It specifies CASSQGTTGANVLTF.

In its sample, this clonotype was seen a few times. The chain couples TRBV27 to TRBJ1-1; D is perhaps TRBD1 (5 bases). Germline lookup yields CDR1 MNHEY and CDR2 SMNVEV (reference sequence). This CDR3 spans 15 amino acids. V gave up 5 bases and J gave up 5 bases, with 18 bases separating them. The CDR3 loop is CASSPTSRVGTEAFF. The CDR3 bases are TGTGCCAGCAGTCCTACAAGCAGGGTGGGGACTGAAGCTTTCTTT.

This clonotype was seen ten or more times. The chain has TRBV12-3 or TRBV12-4 and TRBJ2-7, with D perhaps TRBD2 (5 bases). The CDR3 has 12 amino acids. The V gene lost 6 bases and the J gene lost 1 base, with 7 bases spanning the gap. The CDR3 sequence: CASRPGSYEQYF. For the CDR3, the DNA is TGTGCCAGCAGGCCGGGGTCCTACGAGCAGTACTTC.

This clonotype was observed a few times. V and J are TRBV6-5 and TRBJ2-7; D might be TRBD2 (6 bases). CDR3 length: 14 amino acids. The germline gives CDR1 MNHEY, CDR2 SVGAGI. The V and J ends lost 0 bases and 0 bases respectively, with 6 bases between them. The CDR3 region has the DNA TGTGCCAGCAGTTACTCGGGAGGCTCCTACGAGCAGTACTTC. Its protein product is CASSYSGGSYEQYF.

The chain uses TRBV25-1 and TRBJ1-4; D remains unclear. CDR1 is MGHDK, CDR2 SYGVNS, per germline. The CDR3 contains 14 residues. Trimming cost V 6 bases and J 0 bases, with 8 bases left between them. The CDR3: CASRNSATNEKLFF. The CDR3 nucleotides are TGTGCCAGCAGAAACAGCGCAACTAATGAAAAACTGTTTTTT.

This clonotype has a handful of counts. CDR3 nucleotide sequence: TGTGCCAGCAGCCCTGGGACTAGCACAGATACGCAGTATTTT. It translates to CASSPGTSTDTQYF. V gene TRBV7-9 combines with J gene TRBJ2-3, with D possibly being TRBD2 (6 bases). Germline CDR1 is SEHNR and CDR2 is FQNEAQ (reference sequence). The CDR3 spans 14 residues. Trimming pared 5 bases from V and 0 bases from J, leaving 9 bases between.

This sequence joins TRBV18 and TRBJ2-2, with unresolved D. V was trimmed by 2 bases and J by 0 bases, leaving 7 bases between them. The CDR3 spans 15 residues. Germline CDR1 reads KGHSH; CDR2 reads LQKENI. The CDR3 DNA follows: TGTGCCAGCTCACCAGGGTTAACGAACACCGGGGAGCTGTTTTTT. Encoded protein: CASSPGLTNTGELFF.

The J gene is TRBJ1-1, the V gene TRBV25-1; TRBD1 is a possible D gene (5 bases). V shed 4 bases and J shed 8 bases, with 11 bases lying between them. The CDR3 totals 12 residues. Germline CDR1 and CDR2: MGHDK and SYGVNS. The CDR3 loop reads CASSGYNREAFF. The CDR3 nucleotides read TGTGCCAGCAGTGGGTACAACAGGGAAGCTTTCTTT.

This clonotype was seen more than once but under ten times. The rearrangement joins TRBV12-5 to TRBJ1-1, with D perhaps TRBD1 (5 bases). The V and J ends lost 6 bases and 2 bases respectively, with 10 bases between them. The germline V gene has CDR1 LGHNT and CDR2 FRNRAP. This CDR3 has 13 residues. Here the CDR3 DNA reads TGTGCTAGTGGCCCGGGGCCAAACACTGAAGCTTTCTTT. Its translation is CASGPGPNTEAFF.

This chain connects TRBV6-5 to TRBJ1-1; the D gene is possibly TRBD1 (5 bases). V was trimmed by 5 bases and J by 1 base, leaving 11 bases between them. The CDR3 length is 14 residues. The germline V gene encodes CDR1 MNHEY and CDR2 SVGAGI. CDR3 nucleotides: TGTGCCAGCAGTCGGGGACGGGCGAACACTGAAGCTTTCTTT. Amino acids: CASSRGRANTEAFF.

This clonotype was detected many times. The chain uses TRBV28 and TRBJ2-2; no firm D call. The ends were cut back, 4 bases at V and 1 base at J, with 16 bases in the middle. This CDR3 contains 17 residues. Germline values: CDR1 MDHEN, CDR2 SYDVKM. DNA for the CDR3: TGTGCCAGCAGTTACCCGGAGAAGGGATGGAACACCGGGGAGCTGTTTTTT. Amino acid sequence: CASSYPEKGWNTGELFF. Filled out from reference TRBV28 and TRBJ2-2, the complete variable domain reads DVKVTQSSRYLVKRTGEKVFLECVQDMDHENMFWYRQDPGLGLRLIYFSYDVKMKEKGDIPEGYSVSREKKERFSLILESASTNQTSMYLCASSYPEKGWNTGELFFGEGSRLTVL.

This clonotype was observed a handful of times. J is TRBJ1-6 and V is TRBV7-9; maybe TRBD1 (5 bases). This CDR3 region has 13 residues. Per germline, CDR1 SEHNR and CDR2 FQNEAQ (reference sequence). V shed 5 bases and J shed 8 bases, with 10 bases lying between them. CDR3 in DNA: TGTGCCAGCAGCCAAGGGGTAGATTCACCCCTCCACTTT. It is translated as CASSQGVDSPLHF.

The table lists this clonotype with a few counts. The V and J genes are TRBV28 and TRBJ1-6, with D possibly matching TRBD1 (6 bases). Trimming left V 4 bases short and J 0 bases short, with 19 bases between. The CDR3 sequence is 19 residues long. CDR1 MDHEN and CDR2 SYDVKM come from the germline V gene. The CDR3 DNA reads TGTGCCAGCAGTTCGGGTGCAGTTACAGGGTCCTCCTATAATTCACCCCTCCACTTT. It translates to CASSSGAVTGSSYNSPLHF.

This clonotype came up a few times. The chain carries TRBV7-3 and TRBJ2-7; tentatively, D is TRBD1 or TRBD2 (5 bases each). Trimming removed 2 bases at V and 5 bases at J, with 13 bases between. The CDR3 totals 14 residues. Germline lookup yields CDR1 SGHTA and CDR2 FQGTGA. CDR3 in amino acids: CASSLGGPRDEQYF. CDR3 sequence (DNA): TGTGCCAGCAGCTTAGGAGGCCCCAGGGACGAGCAGTACTTC.

This clonotype was seen ten or more times. The chain has TRBV19 and TRBJ2-1, with TRBD2 matching 10 bases. J lost 9 bases, V lost 6 bases, and 14 bases had no gene match. Germline CDR1 LNHDA, CDR2 SQIVND (reference sequence). The CDR3 sequence is 16 residues long. CDR3 in amino acids: CASSATSGKAVGEQFF. CDR3 nucleotide sequence: TGTGCCAGTAGCGCCACTAGCGGGAAAGCGGTGGGTGAGCAGTTCTTC.

This clonotype showed up just a few times. One junction end disagrees with the germline gene, perhaps due to a read error. The V and J genes are TRBV28 and TRBJ1-2; unclear D gene. The germline CDR1 and CDR2 sequences are MDHEN and SYDVKM. This CDR3 comprises 14 residues. The CDR3 region is CASTLLADLDGYTF. CDR3 coding DNA: TGTGCCAGCACTTTACTCGCGGACCTGGATGGCTACACCTTC.

This clonotype showed up just a few times. This chain joins TRBV11-3 and TRBJ2-3; 9 bases are a match to TRBD2. The CDR3 sequence is 15 residues long. V lost 1 base to trimming and J lost 3 bases; unmatched junction nucleotides: 2. Germline V gene lookup returns CDR1 SGHNT and CDR2 YENEEA. In nucleotides, the CDR3 is TGTGCCAGCAGCTTAGGTAGCGGGAGAACAGATACGCAGTATTTT. It encodes CASSLGSGRTDTQYF.